Following are 27 T cell receptor beta chains from one sample sequenced in a study of blood T cells in healthy people across ages. A J-beta primer mix and a sample-barcoded 5' primer were used in a second PCR of about 7 to 12 cycles. TCRdb reprocessed the 5' RACE reads with MiXCR, giving one entry per CDR3 protein. The sample carries 780,000 or so distinct CDR3 sequences, roughly three fifths recorded once. Sequencing input: blood. The receptors shown here come from a man in his forties or fifties in good health.

The sample holds one count of this clonotype. One end of the junction varies from germline; a read error may be responsible. This chain links TRBV4-1 with TRBJ2-6, with D possibly being TRBD1 (6 bases). CDR1 and CDR2 (germline): MGHRA, YSYEKL. This CDR3 has 13 amino acids. As DNA, the CDR3 is TGCGCCAGCAGCCCGGTGGGGGCCAACGTCCCGACTTTC. Protein: CASSPVGANVPTF.

The chain is built from TRBV20-1 and TRBJ2-5, with 8 nucleotides matching TRBD2. The CDR3 has 15 residues. Germline V gene lookup returns CDR1 DFQATT and CDR2 SNEGSKA (reference sequence). V gave up 3 bases and J gave up 2 bases; unmatched junction bases: 8. The CDR3 protein is CSASSLAELQETQYF. In nucleotides, the CDR3 is TGCAGTGCTAGTTCACTAGCGGAGTTACAAGAGACCCAGTACTTC.

This clonotype showed up just once. The rearrangement links TRBV21-1 to TRBJ1-1; no check of the table's D call, TRBD1, against the DNA was made. TRBV21-1 is annotated as a pseudogene. This CDR3 contains 11 residues. The DNA for the CDR3 is TGTGCCAGCGGGACAGGCCGCAAAGCTTTCTTT. It specifies CASGTGRKAFF.

The chain links TRBV5-6 to TRBJ2-6; D perhaps matches TRBD1 (5 bases). V lost 4 bases and J 0 bases, leaving 11 bases between the germline ends. The V gene's germline CDR1 is SGHDT and CDR2 YYEEEE. CDR3 size: 16 residues. CDR3 sequence: CASSGHRSSGANVLTF. Here the CDR3 DNA reads TGTGCCAGCAGCGGACACAGGAGCTCTGGGGCCAACGTCCTGACTTTC.

The rearrangement uses TRBV9 and TRBJ2-3, with unresolved D. This CDR3 is 13 amino acids long. Germline CDR1 reads SGDLS; CDR2 reads YYNGEE. Trimming left V 0 bases short and J 5 bases short, with 7 bases between. The CDR3 loop is CASSVGMGDTQYF. CDR3 nucleotide sequence: TGTGCCAGCAGCGTAGGAATGGGAGATACGCAGTATTTT. The complete variable domain, with remaining parts taken from reference TRBV9 and TRBJ2-3, reads DSGVTQTPKHLITATGQRVTLRCSPRSGDLSVYWYQQSLDQGLQFLIQYYNGEERAKGNILERFSAQQFPDLHSELNLSSLELGDSALYFCASSVGMGDTQYFGPGTRLTVL.

The rearrangement links TRBV7-3 to TRBJ2-1; D is undetermined. The J call may be mistaken, given a closer DNA end match to TRBJ2-7. CDR1 and CDR2 from the germline V gene are SGHTA and FQGTGA. The CDR3 runs 16 residues. CDR3 nucleotides: TGTGCCAGCAGCTTAATGCTCCTAGAATCCTACAATGAGCAGTACTTC. As protein: CASSLMLLESYNEQYF.

V gene TRBV6-1 combines with J gene TRBJ2-1; a possible D gene is TRBD2 (6 bases). V lost 4 bases, J lost 5 bases, and 12 bases lay in between. Germline loops: CDR1 MNHNS, CDR2 SASEGT. This CDR3 is built from 14 residues. This CDR3 is CASSGSGRHNEQFF. CDR3 coding DNA: TGTGCCAGCAGTGGTAGCGGACGTCACAATGAGCAGTTCTTC.

The genes are TRBV28 and TRBJ1-5; D is unresolved. Trimming cost V 2 bases and J 7 bases, with 9 bases left between them. The CDR3 sequence is 13 residues long. Per germline, CDR1 MDHEN and CDR2 SYDVKM. The CDR3 region is CASSLVRSQPQHF. CDR3 DNA: TGTGCCAGCAGTTTAGTCAGGTCCCAGCCCCAGCATTTT.

This clonotype was found a few times. The V call is TRBV2, the J call TRBJ2-7, with a possible D match to TRBD2 (5 bases). CDR1 and CDR2 (germline): SNHLY, FYNNEI. Trimming removed 4 bases at V and 2 bases at J, with 9 bases between. This CDR3 contains 13 residues. The CDR3 here is CASSVEGPYEQYF. CDR3 sequence (DNA): TGTGCCAGCAGTGTTGAGGGCCCCTACGAGCAGTACTTC.

This clonotype was seen a handful of times. This chain uses TRBV4-1 with TRBJ2-7; 7 positions match TRBD1. In germline, CDR1 is MGHRA, CDR2 YSYEKL. This CDR3 has 16 residues. The V segment lost 1 base and the J segment 0 bases; nucleotides outside the gene matches: 6. CDR3 sequence reads: CASSQGPAGGSYEQYF. The CDR3 coding sequence is TGCGCCAGCAGCCAAGGACCGGCAGGGGGCTCCTACGAGCAGTACTTC.

The rearrangement joins TRBV9 to TRBJ2-3; 9 nucleotides line up with TRBD2. J was trimmed by 3 bases and V by 3 bases; bases with no gene match: 8. Germline CDR1 is SGDLS and CDR2 is YYNGEE. The CDR3 has 16 amino acids. CDR3 sequence: CASSGMGLAITDTQYF. Here the CDR3 DNA reads TGTGCCAGCAGCGGGATGGGACTAGCAATAACAGATACGCAGTATTTT.

The genes are TRBV6-1 and TRBJ2-7; no clear D. Germline V CDR1 and CDR2: MNHNS, SASEGT. The V gene lost 5 bases and the J gene lost 0 bases, with 14 bases spanning the gap. The CDR3 is 15 residues long. CDR3 in amino acids: CASSIRTVSSYEQYF. For the CDR3, the DNA is TGTGCCAGCAGTATTCGGACGGTCAGCTCCTACGAGCAGTACTTC.

The chain recombines TRBV25-1 with TRBJ1-1, with 10 bases fitting TRBD1. The germline V gene encodes CDR1 MGHDK and CDR2 SYGVNS. With 3 bases clipped from V and 6 bases from J, the junction kept 4 bases outside the gene matches. The CDR3 covers 14 residues. The CDR3 DNA reads TGTGCCAGCAGTGATGGACAGGGGGGCTCTGAAGCTTTCTTT. Its translation: CASSDGQGGSEAFF.

This sequence joins TRBV12-3 or TRBV12-4 and TRBJ2-4; maybe TRBD1 (5 bases). The CDR3 runs 11 residues. Trimming removed 5 bases at V and 15 bases at J, with 14 bases between. CDR3 coding DNA: TGTGCCAGCAGTCTCCGGACAAGGGGGTACTTC. Protein: CASSLRTRGYF.

The V call is TRBV24-1, the J call TRBJ2-2; D gene uncertain. V gave up 4 bases and J gave up 5 bases, with 7 bases separating them. Germline CDR1 KGHDR, CDR2 SFDVKD. The CDR3 totals 13 residues. The CDR3 loop reads CATSEDGTGELFF. In DNA form, the CDR3 reads TGTGCCACCAGTGAGGACGGTACCGGGGAGCTGTTTTTT.

V is TRBV7-2 and J is TRBJ2-5; TRBD1 matches 8 bases. V lost 5 bases, J lost 2 bases, and 10 bases stayed unmatched. Germline V gives CDR1 SGHTA, CDR2 FQGNSA. The length of the CDR3 is 16 residues. The CDR3 sequence is CASSPRQGHRQETQYF. CDR3 sequence (DNA): TGTGCCAGCAGCCCAAGACAGGGGCATAGACAAGAGACCCAGTACTTC.

J is TRBJ2-5 and V is TRBV11-2; 10 nucleotides agree with TRBD2. The CDR3 loop spans 18 amino acids. Germline V gene data show CDR1 as SGHAT and CDR2 as FQNNGV. With 1 base clipped from V and 5 bases from J, the junction kept 13 bases outside the gene matches. CDR3 sequence: CASSLGIISGRVGETQYF. The CDR3 nucleotides are TGTGCCAGCAGCTTAGGGATCATAAGCGGGAGGGTGGGCGAGACCCAGTACTTC.

On this clonotype: An end of the junction differs from the germline gene, which may be a read error. The chain uses TRBV28 and TRBJ2-4; D assignment may be TRBD1 or TRBD2 (5 bases each). Looked up from germline, CDR1 is MDHEN and CDR2 is SYDVKM. The CDR3 covers 15 residues. CDR3 DNA sequence: TGTGCCAGCAGTCCAAGGGACGGCCGCCTAAACATTCAGATCTTC. It is translated as CASSPRDGRLNIQIF.

The chain joins TRBV10-3 to TRBJ2-5, with a tentative D call TRBD2 (5 bases). The germline gives CDR1 ENHRY, CDR2 SYGVKD. The V end lost 4 bases, the J end lost 3 bases, and 21 bases lay between the germline ends. This CDR3 has 17 residues. The CDR3 DNA sequence: TGTGCCATCAGTGCAAATTCGAGGGCCCGAGGTGAAGAGACCCAGTACTTC. Its protein is CAISANSRARGEETQYF.

The V gene is TRBV9, the J gene TRBJ2-7; possible D gene TRBD2, 5 bases. This CDR3 region has 15 residues. With 5 bases removed from V and 0 bases from J, the gap between germline ends came to 15 bases. CDR1 and CDR2 (germline): SGDLS, YYNGEE. In DNA form, the CDR3 reads TGTGCCAGCAGTTCGGAGCGGAGCTACTCCTACGAGCAGTACTTC. Amino acids: CASSSERSYSYEQYF.

This clonotype has a handful of counts. The chain employs TRBV7-2 and TRBJ2-3, with TRBD2 identical over 9 bases. This CDR3 spans 15 amino acids. The germline V gene encodes CDR1 SGHTA and CDR2 FQGNSA. With V trimmed by 5 bases and J by 1 base, 4 bases remained unmatched. The CDR3 is CASSERGVRTDTQYF. Here the CDR3 DNA reads TGTGCCAGCAGCGAGCGGGGGGTCCGCACAGATACGCAGTATTTT.

The rearrangement links TRBV7-9 to TRBJ2-4, with D perhaps matching TRBD1 (5 bases). V lost 5 bases, J lost 0 bases, and 14 bases lay in between. In germline, CDR1 is SEHNR, CDR2 FQNEAQ (reference sequence). The CDR3 is made up of 16 amino acids. CDR3 sequence: CASSAGEGAAKNIQYF. CDR3 DNA sequence: TGTGCCAGCAGCGCCGGAGAAGGGGCAGCCAAAAACATTCAGTACTTC.

The V call is TRBV7-9, the J call TRBJ1-1, with 10 nucleotides matching TRBD1. J gave up 4 bases and V 4 bases, and 6 bases lay outside the gene matches. There are 15 residues in the CDR3. Germline V gene lookup returns CDR1 SEHNR and CDR2 FQNEAQ (reference sequence). The CDR3 here is CASSSPGQGPTEAFF. DNA for the CDR3: TGTGCCAGCAGCTCTCCGGGACAGGGGCCCACTGAAGCTTTCTTT.

The CDR3 DNA follows: TGTGCCAGCAGTTCGCCCCATGGCTACACCTTC. Encoded protein: CASSSPHGYTF. J is TRBJ1-2 and V is TRBV6-5; D gene unclear. Trimming took 4 bases from V and 6 from J, leaving 6 bases between them. Germline CDR1 reads MNHEY; CDR2 reads SVGAGI. The CDR3 has 11 amino acids.

The V call is TRBV7-3, the J call TRBJ1-1, with a tentative D call TRBD1 (6 bases). This CDR3 contains 15 residues. Trimming shortened V by 5 bases and J by 3 bases, and 16 bases separated the two germline ends. From germline, CDR1 is SGHTA and CDR2 FQGTGA. The DNA for the CDR3 is TGTGCCAGCAGCCCGAGAACAGGGTCCGACACTGAAGCTTTCTTT. Translating it yields CASSPRTGSDTEAFF.

The sample holds a few counts of this clonotype. The genes are TRBV2 and TRBJ1-1; D remains ambiguous. Germline CDR1 and CDR2: SNHLY and FYNNEI. Trimming cost V 6 bases and J 0 bases, with 8 bases left between them. The CDR3 length is 13 residues. CDR3 residues: CASSLRLNTEAFF. The CDR3 DNA follows: TGTGCCAGCAGCCTAAGGTTGAACACTGAAGCTTTCTTT.

The rearrangement joins TRBV3-1 to TRBJ2-7, with 7 positions matching TRBD2. The end of the DNA is better explained by TRBJ2-4, so the J call may be wrong. The CDR3 is 14 residues long. Germline values: CDR1 LGHDT, CDR2 YNNKEL (reference sequence). This chain's CDR3 is CASSHGTIENIQYF. The CDR3 DNA reads as TGTGCCAGCAGCCACGGGACTATCGAAAACATTCAGTACTTC.